The 2 T cell receptor beta chains listed next were all sequenced from one sample in a study of T-cell memory formation after mild COVID-19. Via MiXCR, TCRdb re-called the 5' RACE reads, giving one row per CDR3 protein. The data contain under 250,000 distinct CDR3 sequences, 9.4% of them singletons. The sample was PBMCs or a T cell subset sorted from them (not recorded which). The source is a young man who had mild COVID-19 (a few samples of this study predate the infection). Cell type and time point are not known.

This clonotype has a handful of counts. The J gene is TRBJ1-2, the V gene TRBV6-1; 7 positions agree with TRBD1. Germline V gene data show CDR1 as MNHNS and CDR2 as SASEGT. The CDR3 length is 13 residues. Trimming removed 3 bases from V and 8 bases from J; junction bases left unmatched: 6. The chain's CDR3 is CASSEINRGGYTF. The CDR3 coding sequence is TGTGCCAGCAGTGAGATCAACAGGGGAGGCTACACCTTC.

This clonotype was found many times. This chain uses TRBV5-6 with TRBJ2-7; D is undetermined. The germline V gene has CDR1 SGHDT and CDR2 YYEEEE. Trimming stripped 1 base from V and 2 bases from J, with 4 bases between. The CDR3 has 12 amino acids. This chain's CDR3 is CASSLYTYEQYV. CDR3 coding DNA: TGTGCCAGCAGCTTGTATACCTACGAGCAGTACGTC.